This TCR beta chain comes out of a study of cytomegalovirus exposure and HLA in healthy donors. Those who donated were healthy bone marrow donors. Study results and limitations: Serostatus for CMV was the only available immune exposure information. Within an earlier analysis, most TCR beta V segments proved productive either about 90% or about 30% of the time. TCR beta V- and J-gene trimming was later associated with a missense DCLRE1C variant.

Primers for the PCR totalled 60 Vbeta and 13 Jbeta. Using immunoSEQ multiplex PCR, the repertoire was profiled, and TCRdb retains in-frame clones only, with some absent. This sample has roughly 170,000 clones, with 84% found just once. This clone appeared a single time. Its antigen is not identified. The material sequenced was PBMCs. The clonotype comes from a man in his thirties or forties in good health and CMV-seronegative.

CDR3 DNA sequence: TGTGCCAGCACCCCCCCCACAAAGGGGGCCTACGAGCAGTACTTC. Encoded protein: CASTPPTKGAYEQYF. The chain links TRBV28 to TRBJ2-7; D is possibly TRBD1 (6 bases). CDR1 MDHEN and CDR2 SYDVKM come from the germline V gene. CDR3 length: 15 residues. Between the trimmed V and J ends, which lost 7 bases and 2 bases, there was a span of 18 bases.